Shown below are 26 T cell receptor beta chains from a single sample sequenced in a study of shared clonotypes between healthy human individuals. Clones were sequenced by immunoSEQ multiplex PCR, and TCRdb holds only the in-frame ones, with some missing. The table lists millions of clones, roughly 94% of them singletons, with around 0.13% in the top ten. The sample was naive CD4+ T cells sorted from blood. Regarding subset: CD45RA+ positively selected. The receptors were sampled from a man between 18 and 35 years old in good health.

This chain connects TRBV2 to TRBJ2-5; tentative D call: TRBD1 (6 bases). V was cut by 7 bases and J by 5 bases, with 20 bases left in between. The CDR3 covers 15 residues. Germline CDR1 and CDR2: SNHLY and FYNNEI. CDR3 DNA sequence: TGTGCCAGCAACAGGGACACCCTCGGCCCGGAGACCCAGTACTTC. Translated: CASNRDTLGPETQYF.

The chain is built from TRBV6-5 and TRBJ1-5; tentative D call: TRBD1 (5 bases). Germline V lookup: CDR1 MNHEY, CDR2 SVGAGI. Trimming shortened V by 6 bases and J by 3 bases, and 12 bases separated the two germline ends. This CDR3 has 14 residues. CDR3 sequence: CASSLRGFNQPQHF. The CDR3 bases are TGTGCCAGCAGCCTTCGGGGGTTCAATCAGCCCCAGCATTTT.

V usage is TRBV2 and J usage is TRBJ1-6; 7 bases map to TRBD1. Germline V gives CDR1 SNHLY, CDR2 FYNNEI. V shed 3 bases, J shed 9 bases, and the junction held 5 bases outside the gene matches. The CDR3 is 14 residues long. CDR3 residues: CASSEQGQPSPLHF. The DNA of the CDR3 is TGTGCCAGCAGTGAGCAGGGACAGCCTTCACCCCTCCACTTT.

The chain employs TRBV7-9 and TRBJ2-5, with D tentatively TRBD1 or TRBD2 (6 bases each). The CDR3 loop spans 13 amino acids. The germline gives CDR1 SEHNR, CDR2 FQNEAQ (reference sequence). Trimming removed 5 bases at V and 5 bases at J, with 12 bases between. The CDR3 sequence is CASSEQGRETQYF. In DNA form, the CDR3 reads TGTGCCAGCAGCGAGCAGGGGAGGGAGACCCAGTACTTC.

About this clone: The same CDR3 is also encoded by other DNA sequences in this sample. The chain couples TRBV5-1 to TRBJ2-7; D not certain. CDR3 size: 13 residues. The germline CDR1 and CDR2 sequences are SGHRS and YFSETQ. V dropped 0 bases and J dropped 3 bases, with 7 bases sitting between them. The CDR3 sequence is CASSLEGFYEQYF. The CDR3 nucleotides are TGCGCCAGCAGCTTGGAGGGATTCTACGAGCAGTACTTC. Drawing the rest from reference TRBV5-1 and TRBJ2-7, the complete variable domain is KAGVTQTPRYLIKTRGQQVTLSCSPISGHRSVSWYQQTPGQGLQFLFEYFSETQRNKGNFPGRFSGRQFSNSRSEMNVSTLELGDSALYLCASSLEGFYEQYFGPGTRLTVT.

Written as DNA, the CDR3 is TGTGCCAGCAGCCGCCGGGGGGACCTTGGGACCGGGGAGCTGTTTTTT. This translates into CASSRRGDLGTGELFF. The rearrangement links TRBV27 to TRBJ2-2; TRBD2 matches 7 bases. Germline V gene lookup returns CDR1 MNHEY and CDR2 SMNVEV (reference sequence). V lost 6 bases and J lost 5; bases outside the gene matches: 12. The CDR3 runs to 16 residues.

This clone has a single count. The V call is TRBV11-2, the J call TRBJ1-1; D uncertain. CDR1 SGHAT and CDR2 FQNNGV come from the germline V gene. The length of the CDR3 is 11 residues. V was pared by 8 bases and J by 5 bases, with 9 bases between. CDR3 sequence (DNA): TGTGCCAGCGGCCCAAGGACTGAAGCTTTCTTT. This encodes CASGPRTEAFF.

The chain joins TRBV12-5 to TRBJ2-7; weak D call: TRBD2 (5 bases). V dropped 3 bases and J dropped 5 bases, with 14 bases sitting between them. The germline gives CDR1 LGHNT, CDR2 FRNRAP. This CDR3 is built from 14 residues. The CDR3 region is CASGFQLGPDEQYF. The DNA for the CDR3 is TGTGCTAGTGGTTTCCAACTAGGGCCGGACGAGCAGTACTTC.

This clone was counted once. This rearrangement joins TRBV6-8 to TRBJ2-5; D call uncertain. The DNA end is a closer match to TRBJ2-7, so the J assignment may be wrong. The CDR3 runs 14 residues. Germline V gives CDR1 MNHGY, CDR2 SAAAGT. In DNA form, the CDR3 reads TGTGCCAGCAGTGCCTACCCTTATGGATACGAGCAGTACTTC. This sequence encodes CASSAYPYGYEQYF.

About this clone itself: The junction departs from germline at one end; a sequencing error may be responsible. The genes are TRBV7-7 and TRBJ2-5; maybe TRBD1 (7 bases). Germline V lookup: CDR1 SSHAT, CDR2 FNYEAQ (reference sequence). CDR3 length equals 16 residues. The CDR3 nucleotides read TGTGCTAGCAGCTTAGGGGGCAGGGGGGACCAAGAGACCCAGTACTTC. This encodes CASSLGGRGDQETQYF.

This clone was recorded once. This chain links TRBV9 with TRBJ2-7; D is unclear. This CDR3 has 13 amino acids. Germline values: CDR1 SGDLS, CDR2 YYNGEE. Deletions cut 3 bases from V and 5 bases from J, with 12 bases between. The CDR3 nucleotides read TGTGCCAGCAGCGCCACTCCCCGCCACGAGCAGTACTTC. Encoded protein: CASSATPRHEQYF.

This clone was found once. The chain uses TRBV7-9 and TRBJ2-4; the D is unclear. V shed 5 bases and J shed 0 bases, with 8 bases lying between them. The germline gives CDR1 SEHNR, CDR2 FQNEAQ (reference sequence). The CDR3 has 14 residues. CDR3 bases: TGTGCCAGCAGCGCCGGGCCAGCCAAAAACATTCAGTACTTC. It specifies CASSAGPAKNIQYF.

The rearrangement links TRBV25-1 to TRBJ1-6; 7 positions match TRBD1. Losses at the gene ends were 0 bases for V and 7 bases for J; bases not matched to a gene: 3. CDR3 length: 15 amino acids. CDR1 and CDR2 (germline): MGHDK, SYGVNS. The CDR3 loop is CASSEYKGGNSPLHF. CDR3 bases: TGTGCCAGCAGTGAATATAAAGGGGGCAATTCACCCCTCCACTTT.

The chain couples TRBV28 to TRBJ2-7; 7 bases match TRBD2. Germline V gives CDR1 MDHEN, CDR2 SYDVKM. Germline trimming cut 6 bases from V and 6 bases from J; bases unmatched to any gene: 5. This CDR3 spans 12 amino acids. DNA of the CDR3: TGTGCCAGCAGGGGAGGGGTCCGCGAGCAGTACTTC. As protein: CASRGGVREQYF.

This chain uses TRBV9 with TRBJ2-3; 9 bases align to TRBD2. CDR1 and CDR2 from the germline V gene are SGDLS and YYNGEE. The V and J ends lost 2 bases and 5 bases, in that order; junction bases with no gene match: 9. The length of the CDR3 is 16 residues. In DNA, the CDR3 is TGTGCCAGCAGCGTCCACCGGGTAGCGGGAGAAGATACGCAGTATTTT. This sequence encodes CASSVHRVAGEDTQYF.

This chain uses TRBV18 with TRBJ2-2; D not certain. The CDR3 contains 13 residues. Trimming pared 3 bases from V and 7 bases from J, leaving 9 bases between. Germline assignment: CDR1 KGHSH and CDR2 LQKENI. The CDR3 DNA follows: TGTGCCAGCTCACCTCAGTGGGACGGGGAGCTGTTTTTT. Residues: CASSPQWDGELFF.

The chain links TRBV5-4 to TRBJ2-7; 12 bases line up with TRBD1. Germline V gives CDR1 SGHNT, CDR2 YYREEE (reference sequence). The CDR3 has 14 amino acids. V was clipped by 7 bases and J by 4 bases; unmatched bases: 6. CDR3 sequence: CASARDRGQYEQYF. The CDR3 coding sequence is TGTGCCAGCGCCCGGGACAGGGGGCAGTACGAGCAGTACTTC. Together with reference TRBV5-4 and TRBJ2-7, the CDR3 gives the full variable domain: ETGVTQSPTHLIKTRGQQVTLRCSSQSGHNTVSWYQQALGQGPQFIFQYYREEENGRGNFPPRFSGLQFPNYSSELNVNALELDDSALYLCASARDRGQYEQYFGPGTRLTVT.

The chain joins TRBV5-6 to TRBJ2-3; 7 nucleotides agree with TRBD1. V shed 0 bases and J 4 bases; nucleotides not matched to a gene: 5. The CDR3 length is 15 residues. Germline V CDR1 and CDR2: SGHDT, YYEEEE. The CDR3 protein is CASSLDRGGSDTQYF. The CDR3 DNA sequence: TGTGCCAGCAGCTTGGACAGGGGTGGGTCAGATACGCAGTATTTT.

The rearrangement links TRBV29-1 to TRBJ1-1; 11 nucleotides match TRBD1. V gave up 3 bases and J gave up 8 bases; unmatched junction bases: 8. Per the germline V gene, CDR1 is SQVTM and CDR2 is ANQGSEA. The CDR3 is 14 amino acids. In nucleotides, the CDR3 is TGCAGCGTTGACCGGGGGACAGGGGGTCTGGAAGCTTTCTTT. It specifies CSVDRGTGGLEAFF. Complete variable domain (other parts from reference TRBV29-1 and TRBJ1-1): SAVISQKPSRDICQRGTSLTIQCQVDSQVTMMFWYRQQPGQSLTLIATANQGSEATYESGFVIDKFPISRPNLTFSTLTVSNMSPEDSSIYLCSVDRGTGGLEAFFGQGTRLTVV.

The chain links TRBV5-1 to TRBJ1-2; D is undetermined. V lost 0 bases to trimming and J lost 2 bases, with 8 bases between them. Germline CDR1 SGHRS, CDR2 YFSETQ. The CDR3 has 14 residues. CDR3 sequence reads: CASSLDLQNYGYTF. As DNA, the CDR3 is TGCGCCAGCAGCTTGGATTTACAAAACTATGGCTACACCTTC.

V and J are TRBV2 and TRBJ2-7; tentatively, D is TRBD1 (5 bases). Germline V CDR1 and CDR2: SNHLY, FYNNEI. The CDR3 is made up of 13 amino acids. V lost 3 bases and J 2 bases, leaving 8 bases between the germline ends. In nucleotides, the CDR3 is TGTGCCAGCAGTGATATGGGGCCCTACGAGCAGTACTTC. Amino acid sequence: CASSDMGPYEQYF.

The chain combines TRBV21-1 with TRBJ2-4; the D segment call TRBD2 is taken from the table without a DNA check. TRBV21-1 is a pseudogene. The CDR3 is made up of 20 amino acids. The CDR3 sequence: CASSTKAILRGRLAKNIQYF. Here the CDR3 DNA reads TGTGCCAGCAGCACGAAGGCGATACTAAGAGGGCGACTAGCCAAAAACATTCAGTACTTC.

CDR3 loop: CASSLVPGSYNEQFF. In DNA form, the CDR3 reads TGTGCCAGCAGCTTGGTCCCCGGGAGCTACAATGAGCAGTTCTTC. The rearrangement links TRBV5-4 to TRBJ2-1; a weak D match, TRBD2 (6 bases). From germline, CDR1 is SGHNT and CDR2 YYREEE (reference sequence). This CDR3 contains 15 residues. Between the trimmed V and J ends, which lost 0 bases and 3 bases, there was a span of 10 bases.

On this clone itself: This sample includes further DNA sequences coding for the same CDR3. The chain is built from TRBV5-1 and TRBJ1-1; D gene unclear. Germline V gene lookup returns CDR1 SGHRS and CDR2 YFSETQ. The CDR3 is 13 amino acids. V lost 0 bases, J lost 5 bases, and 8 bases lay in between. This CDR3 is CASSLETGTEAFF. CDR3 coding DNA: TGCGCCAGCAGCTTGGAGACGGGTACTGAAGCTTTCTTT.

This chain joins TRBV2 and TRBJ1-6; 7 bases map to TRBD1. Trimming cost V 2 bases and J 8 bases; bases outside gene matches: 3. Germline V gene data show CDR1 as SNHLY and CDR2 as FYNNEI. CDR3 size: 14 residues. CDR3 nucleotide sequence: TGTGCCAGCAGTGAAAGACAGGGAGATTCACCCCTCCACTTT. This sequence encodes CASSERQGDSPLHF.

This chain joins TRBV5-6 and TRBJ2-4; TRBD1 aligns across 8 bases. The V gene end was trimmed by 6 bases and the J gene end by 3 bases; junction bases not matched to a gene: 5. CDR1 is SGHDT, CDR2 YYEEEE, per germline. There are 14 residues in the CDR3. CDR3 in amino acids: CASKEQGVKNIQYF. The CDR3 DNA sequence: TGTGCCAGCAAGGAACAGGGGGTCAAAAACATTCAGTACTTC. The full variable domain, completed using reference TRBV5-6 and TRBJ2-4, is DAGVTQSPTHLIKTRGQQVTLRCSPKSGHDTVSWYQQALGQGPQFIFQYYEEEERQRGNFPDRFSGHQFPNYSSELNVNALLLGDSALYLCASKEQGVKNIQYFGAGTRLSVL.